This T cell receptor (beta chain) was found in a study of CD8+CD57+ T cells in acquired aplastic anemia. Study-wide context: Mean yield of DNA from sorted CD4+ and CD8+ cells was approximately 3 ug.

Germline loops: CDR1 SGHTA, CDR2 FQGNSA. The V gene lost 5 bases and the J gene lost 3 bases, with 14 bases spanning the gap. This CDR3 is built from 14 residues. Patients included in sequencing had previously demonstrated CD8+CD57+ cell expansion by flow cytometry. All patients were therapy-naive when blood was sampled. Researchers used genomic DNA as the template to profile TCR beta VDJ and CDR3. TCRdb processed the reads anew with MiXCR; each CDR3 protein has one entry. The profile shows just over 450,000 distinct CDR3 sequences, less than 35% of them singletons. Sequencing was carried out using sorted CD4+, CD8+, or CD8+CD57+ T cells (not recorded which) from PBMCs. This receptor was taken from a human donor with aplastic anemia. This rearrangement joins TRBV7-2 to TRBJ2-7, with D hard to call. The CDR3 region is CASSLGFLLYEQYV. CDR3 in DNA: TGTGCCAGCAGCCTGGGCTTCCTCCTCTACGAGCAGTACGTC.